The rows below give T cell receptor beta chains drawn from one sample of a study of identical twins. MiXCR, applied by TCRdb to the 5' RACE reads, yields one record per CDR3 protein. Of about 390,000 distinct CDR3 sequences detected, around 9% appear once; the ten largest clones hold about 9.1%. The specimen sequenced was naive T cells sorted from blood. The receptors here all came from a woman aged 45 to 65 in good health. Both conserved end residues are part of each CDR3. Fields, in order: clone size, J gene, V gene, D gene, CDR3 DNA, CDR3 protein. D genes are given only for firm matches. A row's size may be missing; if present it is once, few, many or a size class.

few	TRBJ2-1	TRBV7-6	TRBD2	TGTGCCAGCAGCGCTCCTAGCGGGAGGTTTGATGAGCAGTTCTTC	CASSAPSGRFDEQFF
few	TRBJ2-5	TRBV19	NA	TGTGCCAGCCGGGACAAACTACTACCCCAAGAGACCCAGTACTTC	CASRDKLLPQETQYF
few	TRBJ1-3	TRBV5-1	NA	TGCGCCAGCAGCCCCGACTACTCTGGAAACACCATATATTTT	CASSPDYSGNTIYF
few	TRBJ1-4	TRBV12-3/TRBV12-4	TRBD1	TGTGCCAGCAGTGACCGGGACAGTCAGACTAATGAAAAACTGTTTTTT	CASSDRDSQTNEKLFF
few	TRBJ2-2	TRBV2	NA	TGTGCCAGCAGATTGGATGTAGCCGCGGGTACCGGGGAGCTGTTTTTT	CASRLDVAAGTGELFF
NA	TRBJ2-3	TRBV18	TRBD1	TGTGCCAGCTCACCTAGTCCCGGGACAGGGATCTCAGATACGCAGTATTTT	CASSPSPGTGISDTQYF
NA	TRBJ1-4	TRBV20-1	TRBD1	TGCAGTGCTACCTTTCCGACAGGGCAGTATGAAAAACTGTTTTTT	CSATFPTGQYEKLFF
NA	TRBJ1-6	TRBV9	NA	TGTGCCAGCAGCGGGACAGCGAGTCACTCGGAGAATTCACCCCTCCACTTT	CASSGTASHSENSPLHF
many	TRBJ2-1	TRBV29-1	TRBD2	TGCAGCGTTCCTCTAGCGGGTGCCTACAATGAGCAGTTCTTC	CSVPLAGAYNEQFF
NA	TRBJ2-1	TRBV12-3/TRBV12-4	NA	TGTGCCAGCAGTTTAAGTCAGGGGGGCAATGAGCAGTTCTTC	CASSLSQGGNEQFF
few	TRBJ1-1	TRBV12-3/TRBV12-4	TRBD1	TGTGCCAGCAGAAAACAGGGGGGAGGCACTGAAGCTTTCTTT	CASRKQGGGTEAFF
many	TRBJ2-2	TRBV29-1	NA	TGCAGCGCAGGGTCCCTAAGATTAGACACCGGGGAGCTGTTTTTT	CSAGSLRLDTGELFF
NA	TRBJ2-1	TRBV20-1	NA	TGCAGTGCTACGAGGGACGAGCAGTTCTTC	CSATRDEQFF
NA	TRBJ2-3	TRBV7-6	NA	TGTGCCAGCAGCAAAGATACCGGGACTCGCACAGATACGCAGTATTTT	CASSKDTGTRTDTQYF
few	TRBJ2-5	TRBV29-1	NA	TGCAGCGTTGAAGATCAGCGGGCGAACTTGTACCAAGAGACCCAGTACTTC	CSVEDQRANLYQETQYF
NA	TRBJ2-4	TRBV7-8	TRBD2	TGTGCCAGCAGCTCCGACCGGGGGGGGAGTGGTAACATTCAGTACTTC	CASSSDRGGSGNIQYF
NA	TRBJ2-5	TRBV5-6	TRBD1	TGTGCCAGCAGCAGTCCCACGGGACAGGGTTATACCCAGTACTTC	CASSSPTGQGYTQYF
NA	TRBJ2-5	TRBV12-3/TRBV12-4	TRBD2	TGTGCCAGCGGCGGGGGACGGAGGAAAGAGACCCAGTACTTC	CASGGGRRKETQYF
NA	TRBJ2-7	TRBV11-3	NA	TGTGCCAGCAGCTTAGCAACTGGGGGCGAGCAGTACTTC	CASSLATGGEQYF
NA	TRBJ2-7	TRBV7-3	TRBD2	TGTGCCAGCAGCTTAACCTGGTGCGGACTAGAAGGTGATTACGAGCAGTACTTC	CASSLTWCGLEGDYEQYF
few	TRBJ2-7	TRBV7-9	TRBD2	TGTGCCAGCAGAGACCCCGGGACTAGCTCCCACGAGCAGTACTTC	CASRDPGTSSHEQYF
few	TRBJ1-5	TRBV3-1	NA	TGTGCCAGCAGCCACTACCACGGGGAGGGACAGCCCCAGCATTTT	CASSHYHGEGQPQHF
many	TRBJ2-7	TRBV27	NA	TGTGCCAGCAAGTGGCAGGAAAGTGGCTACGAGCAGTACTTC	CASKWQESGYEQYF
many	TRBJ2-7	TRBV6-5	NA	TGTGCCAGCAGGGGTTCCGGTGCAGGGGACCACGAGCAGTACTTC	CASRGSGAGDHEQYF
NA	TRBJ1-2	TRBV27	TRBD1	TGTGCCAGCAGTTTACTGACAGGGGGCCACTATGGCTACACCTTC	CASSLLTGGHYGYTF
NA	TRBJ2-6	TRBV2	NA	TGTGCCAGGGGGACGGATGGGGCCAACGTCCTGACTTTC	CARGTDGANVLTF
NA	TRBJ2-7	TRBV18	TRBD1	TGTGCCAGCTCATCTTACAGGGGTTCTTACGAGCAGTACTTC	CASSSYRGSYEQYF
NA	TRBJ1-1	TRBV20-1	NA	TGCAGTGCCTTCCAGGGCGCTGAAGCTTTCTTT	CSAFQGAEAFF
NA	TRBJ2-1	TRBV19	NA	TGTGCCAGTAGTATACGGGGCAGGAACAATGAGCAGTTCTTC	CASSIRGRNNEQFF
few	TRBJ2-1	TRBV7-6	NA	TGTGCCAGCAGCTCCTCGATAGGTTACTCCTACAATGAGCAGTTCTTC	CASSSSIGYSYNEQFF
NA	TRBJ2-7	TRBV7-8	NA	TGTGCCAGCAGCTTAGGGTCAGGGGCCTACGAGCAGTACTTC	CASSLGSGAYEQYF
NA	TRBJ1-6	TRBV4-1	TRBD1	TGCGCCAGCAGCCAAGATGGGGACAGCGTCTATAATTCACCCCTCCACTTT	CASSQDGDSVYNSPLHF
few	TRBJ2-3	TRBV10-3	TRBD1	TGTGCCATCAGGTCAGGACAGGGTGTCACAGATACGCAGTATTTT	CAIRSGQGVTDTQYF
many	TRBJ2-5	TRBV7-2	TRBD2	TGTGCCAGCAGCTTATCACCAGCGGGAGGATTTCAAGAGACCCAGTACTTC	CASSLSPAGGFQETQYF
many	TRBJ2-3	TRBV29-1	TRBD1	TGCAGCGTTGAAGGTCCAGGGGGTACGCAGTATTTT	CSVEGPGGTQYF
few	TRBJ1-1	TRBV9	NA	TGTGCCAGCAGCCCTGTTTGGAGGGTTGAAGCTTTCTTT	CASSPVWRVEAFF
NA	TRBJ1-1	TRBV25-1	NA	TGTGCCAGCAGTGAATGGGGCAGCATGAACACTGAAGCTTTCTTT	CASSEWGSMNTEAFF
few	TRBJ2-1	TRBV20-1	TRBD2	TGCAGTGCTTCTCTAGCGGGAGGCTCCTACAATGAGCAGTTCTTC	CSASLAGGSYNEQFF
few	TRBJ1-5	TRBV6-1	NA	TGTGCCAGCAGTGAGACGCCGGGCCCATATCAGCCCCAGCATTTT	CASSETPGPYQPQHF
many	TRBJ2-7	TRBV4-1	TRBD1	TGCGCCAGCAGCCAAGATCGGGGGGACAGGGCTGACGAGCAGTACTTC	CASSQDRGDRADEQYF
many	TRBJ2-1	TRBV10-2	TRBD1	TGCGCCAGCAGCCAGGACAGGGTTCCTGGAGATGAGCAGTTCTTC	CASSQDRVPGDEQFF
few	TRBJ2-3	TRBV3-1	TRBD2	TGTGCCAGCAGCCACTGGTCCGCGGCGGCGGGAGGGATATTCACAGATACGCAGTATTTT	CASSHWSAAAGGIFTDTQYF
many	TRBJ2-7	TRBV20-1	TRBD2	TGCAGTGCTACAGCGGGAGGGCACGAGCAGTACTTC	CSATAGGHEQYF
few	TRBJ2-2	TRBV30	NA	TGTGCCTGGAGCACTACGGGGACCGGGGAGCTGTTTTTT	CAWSTTGTGELFF
NA	TRBJ2-7	TRBV2	NA	TGTGCCAGCAGTTGGGTCCGCTACGAGCAGTACTTC	CASSWVRYEQYF
many	TRBJ2-7	TRBV29-1	NA	TGCAGCGGGGGTAGAGGCGCCTACGAGCAGTACTTC	CSGGRGAYEQYF
few	TRBJ1-1	TRBV5-1	NA	TGCGCCAGCAGCTTGGGTTTCAGCTACACTGAAGCTTTCTTT	CASSLGFSYTEAFF
NA	TRBJ2-1	TRBV29-1	NA	TGCAGCGTTGAAGAGCTACCGGGAACGAAGTTCTTC	CSVEELPGTKFF
many	TRBJ2-3	TRBV5-1	NA	TGCGCCAGCAGGGAGAGTCTCACAGATACGCAGTATTTT	CASRESLTDTQYF
few	TRBJ2-3	TRBV24-1	TRBD1	TGTGCCACCAGGGGACAGGCGAAGGATACGCAGTATTTT	CATRGQAKDTQYF
many	TRBJ1-1	TRBV10-3	NA	TGTGCCACCCGGACAGCAAACACTGAAGCTTTCTTT	CATRTANTEAFF
NA	TRBJ2-7	TRBV7-9	NA	TGTGCCAGCAGCCAAGGGGAGCAGTACTTC	CASSQGEQYF
NA	TRBJ2-1	TRBV5-1	NA	TGCGCCGAGCCTAGACAGGAGTATTACAATGAGCAGTTCTTC	CAEPRQEYYNEQFF
many	TRBJ2-7	TRBV29-1	TRBD2	TGCAGCACGTCGGGACTAGCCGCCCCCTACGAGCAGTACTTC	CSTSGLAAPYEQYF